This T cell receptor beta chain stems from a study of T cells in Graves' hyperthyroidism and ophthalmopathy. From RNA transcripts, TCR beta CDR3 regions were amplified. The HTBI primer set drove a first-round RT-PCR of the TCR CDR3. TCRdb ran MiXCR on the multiplex PCR reads and lists one entry per CDR3 protein. This sample has about 600,000 distinct CDR3 sequences, with about 14% found just once. V was clipped by 7 bases and J by 6 bases; unmatched bases: 9. The CDR3 is made up of 14 amino acids. CDR1 is SEHNR, CDR2 FQNEAQ, per germline (reference sequence). The chain is built from TRBV7-9 and TRBJ1-5; TRBD1 agrees at 7 bases. The TCR was taken from a woman between 50 and 59 years old with Graves' ophthalmopathy. The specimen was blood. CDR3 region: CASNSDRDGQPQHF. The CDR3 bases are TGTGCCAGCAACTCCGACAGGGATGGTCAGCCCCAGCATTTT.